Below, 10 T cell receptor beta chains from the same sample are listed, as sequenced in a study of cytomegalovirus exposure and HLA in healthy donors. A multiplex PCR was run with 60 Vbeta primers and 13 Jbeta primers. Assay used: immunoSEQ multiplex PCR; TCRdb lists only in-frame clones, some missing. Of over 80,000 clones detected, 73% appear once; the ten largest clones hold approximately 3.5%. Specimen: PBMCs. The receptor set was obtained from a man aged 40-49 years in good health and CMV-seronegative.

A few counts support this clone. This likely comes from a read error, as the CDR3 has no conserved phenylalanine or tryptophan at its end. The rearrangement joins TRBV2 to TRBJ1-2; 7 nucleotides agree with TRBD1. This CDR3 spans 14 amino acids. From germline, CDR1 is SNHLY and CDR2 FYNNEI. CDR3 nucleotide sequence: TGTGCCATCAGTGCTAACAGGGGACCATATGGCTACACCGTC. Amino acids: CAISANRGPYGYTV.

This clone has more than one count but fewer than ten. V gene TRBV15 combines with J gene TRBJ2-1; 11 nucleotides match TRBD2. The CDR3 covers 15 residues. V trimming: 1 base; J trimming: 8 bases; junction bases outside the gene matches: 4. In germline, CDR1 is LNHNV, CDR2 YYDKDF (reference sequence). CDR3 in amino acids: CATSRGASGGHEQFF. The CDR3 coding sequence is TGTGCCACCAGCAGAGGTGCTAGCGGGGGGCATGAGCAGTTCTTC.

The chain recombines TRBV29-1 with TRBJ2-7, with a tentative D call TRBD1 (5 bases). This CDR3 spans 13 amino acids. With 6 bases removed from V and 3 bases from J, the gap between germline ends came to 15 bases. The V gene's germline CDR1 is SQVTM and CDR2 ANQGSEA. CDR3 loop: CSVRTDSFYEQYF. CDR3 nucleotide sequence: TGCAGCGTCAGAACTGACAGTTTCTACGAGCAGTACTTC.

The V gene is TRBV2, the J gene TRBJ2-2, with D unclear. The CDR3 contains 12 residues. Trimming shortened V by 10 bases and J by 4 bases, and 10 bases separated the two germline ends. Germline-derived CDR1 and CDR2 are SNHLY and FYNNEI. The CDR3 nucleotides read TGTGCCAACAGACTCGTCACCGGGGAGCTGTTTTTT. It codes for CANRLVTGELFF.

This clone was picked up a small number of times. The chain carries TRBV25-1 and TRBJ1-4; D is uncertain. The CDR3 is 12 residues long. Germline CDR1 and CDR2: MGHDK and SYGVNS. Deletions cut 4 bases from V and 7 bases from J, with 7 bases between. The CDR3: CASSAPREKLFF. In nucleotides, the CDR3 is TGTGCCAGCAGTGCCCCCCGTGAAAAACTGTTTTTT. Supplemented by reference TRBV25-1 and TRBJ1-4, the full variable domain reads EADIYQTPRYLVIGTGKKITLECSQTMGHDKMYWYQQDPGMELHLIHYSYGVNSTEKGDLSSESTVSRIRTEHFPLTLESARPSHTSQYLCASSAPREKLFFGSGTQLSVL.

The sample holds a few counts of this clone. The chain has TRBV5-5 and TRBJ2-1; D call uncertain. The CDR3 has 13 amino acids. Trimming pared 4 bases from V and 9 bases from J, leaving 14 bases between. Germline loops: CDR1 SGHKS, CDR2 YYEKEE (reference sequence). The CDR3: CASSDTGRVEQFF. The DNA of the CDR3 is TGTGCCAGCAGCGATACGGGTCGGGTTGAGCAGTTCTTC.

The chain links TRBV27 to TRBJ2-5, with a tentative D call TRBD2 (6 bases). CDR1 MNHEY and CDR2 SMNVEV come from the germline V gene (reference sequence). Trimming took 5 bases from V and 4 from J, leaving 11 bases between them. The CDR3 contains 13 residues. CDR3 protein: CASSLSGVETQYF. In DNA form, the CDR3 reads TGTGCCAGCAGTCTTTCGGGGGTAGAGACCCAGTACTTC.

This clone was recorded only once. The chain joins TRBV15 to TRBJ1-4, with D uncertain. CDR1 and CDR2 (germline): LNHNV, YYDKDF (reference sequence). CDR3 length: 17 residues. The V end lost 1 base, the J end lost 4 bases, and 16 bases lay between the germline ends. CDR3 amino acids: CATSRVQITELNEKLFF. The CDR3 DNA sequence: TGTGCCACCAGCAGAGTACAAATCACAGAGCTTAATGAAAAACTGTTTTTT.

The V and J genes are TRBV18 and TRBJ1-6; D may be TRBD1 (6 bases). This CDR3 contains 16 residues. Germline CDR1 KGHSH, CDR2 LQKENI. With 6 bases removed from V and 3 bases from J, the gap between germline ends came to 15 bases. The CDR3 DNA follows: TGTGCCAGCTCCGGGGGGCACAATCTCTATAATTCACCCCTCCACTTT. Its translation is CASSGGHNLYNSPLHF.

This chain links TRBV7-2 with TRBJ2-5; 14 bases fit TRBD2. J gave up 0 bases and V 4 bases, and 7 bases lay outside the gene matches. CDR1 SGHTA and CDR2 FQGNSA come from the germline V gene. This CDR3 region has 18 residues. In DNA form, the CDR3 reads TGTGCCAGCAGCTACCTACGGACTAGCGGGGGGTACCAAGAGACCCAGTACTTC. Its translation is CASSYLRTSGGYQETQYF. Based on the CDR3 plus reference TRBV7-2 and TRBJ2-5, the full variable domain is GAGVSQSPSNKVTEKGKDVELRCDPISGHTALYWYRQSLGQGLEFLIYFQGNSAPDKSGLPSDRFSAERTGGSVSTLTIQRTQQEDSAVYLCASSYLRTSGGYQETQYFGPGTRLLVL.